These T cell receptor beta chains were read from a single sample in a study of OX40 agonist ivuxolimab in advanced cancers. TCRdb's copy holds only in-frame clones and misses some; the assay was immunoSEQ multiplex PCR. This sample carries about 58,000 clones, roughly four fifths of them seen once, and the ten largest clones take more than 0.65%. Here the sequenced sample was CD4+ or CD8+ T cells sorted from blood, taken in a trial of the OX40 agonist ivuxolimab. Source of these receptors: an adult with an advanced solid tumor such as melanoma, head and neck, liver or kidney cancer. The CDR3 runs from the conserved cysteine through the conserved F or W. The D gene is left open where the match is weak. Not all rows give a size; the values are once, few, many and, for expanded clones, a class.

TRBD2	TRBV6-5	TRBJ2-7	-	CASSYSQTSGGAVQYF	TGTGCCAGCAGTTACTCCCAGACTAGCGGGGGGGCAGTGCAGTACTTC
-	TRBV6-1	TRBJ2-1	-	CASSEENFSYNEQFF	TGTGCCAGCAGTGAAGAAAATTTCTCCTACAATGAGCAGTTCTTC
-	TRBV7-2	TRBJ2-4	-	CASSSTQGQGNIQYF	TGTGCCAGCAGCTCCACCCAGGGGCAGGGGAACATTCAGTACTTC
-	TRBV7-6	TRBJ1-6	-	CASSIHRPWSYNSPLHF	TGTGCCAGCAGCATCCACCGCCCATGGTCCTATAATTCACCCCTCCACTTT
-	TRBV6-1	TRBJ1-1	-	CASIIGTLNTEAFF	TGTGCCAGCATTATCGGGACGCTCAACACTGAAGCTTTCTTT
TRBD2	TRBV19	TRBJ2-1	-	CASTRGSGGDNEQFF	TGTGCCAGTACCCGAGGGAGCGGGGGGGACAATGAGCAGTTCTTC
-	TRBV18	TRBJ2-7	-	CASSPGMDEQYF	TGTGCCAGCTCACCAGGGATGGACGAGCAGTACTTC
-	TRBV6-4	TRBJ2-3	once	CASSAQGRSTDTQYF	TGTGCCAGCAGTGCTCAGGGACGGAGCACAGATACGCAGTATTTT
-	TRBV5-1	TRBJ2-5	-	CASSRQVQETQYF	TGCGCCAGCAGCCGACAGGTTCAAGAGACCCAGTACTTC
TRBD2	TRBV5-5	TRBJ2-5	once	CASSFRLAGGPMGGTQYF	TGTGCCAGCAGCTTCCGACTAGCGGGGGGCCCGATGGGGGGCACCCAGTACTTC
TRBD1	TRBV28	TRBJ1-1	-	CASSSTGRRTEAFF	TGTGCCAGCAGTTCGACAGGGAGGAGGACTGAAGCTTTCTTT
-	TRBV29-1	TRBJ1-2	-	CSAEGGYGYTF	TGCAGCGCCGAGGGGGGCTATGGCTACACCTTC
TRBD1	TRBV7-9	TRBJ1-4	-	CASSTGQGKLFF	TGTGCCAGCAGTACCGGACAGGGAAAACTGTTTTTT
TRBD2	TRBV4-1	TRBJ2-4	many	CASSQPGGPVVKNIQYF	TGCGCCAGCAGCCAACCGGGGGGGCCCGTCGTCAAAAACATTCAGTACTTC
TRBD2	TRBV7-9	TRBJ2-5	-	CASSSGLAGALETQYF	TGTGCCAGCAGCTCCGGACTAGCGGGGGCATTGGAGACCCAGTACTTC
-	TRBV2	TRBJ2-5	-	CASSARAGGGTQYF	TGTGCCAGCAGTGCAAGGGCAGGGGGGGGTACCCAGTACTTC
TRBD1	TRBV12-5	TRBJ2-1	-	CASGGRQGRNEQFF	TGTGCTAGTGGGGGGAGACAGGGGAGGAATGAGCAGTTCTTC
-	TRBV27	TRBJ1-6	-	CASSTGLFNSPLHF	TGTGCCAGCAGTACCGGACTCTTTAATTCACCCCTCCACTTT
-	TRBV29-1	TRBJ1-1	-	CSVGREGTEAFF	TGCAGCGTGGGCAGGGAGGGCACTGAAGCTTTCTTT
-	TRBV18	TRBJ2-3	-	CASSPGFSTDTQYF	TGTGCCAGCTCCCCGGGATTTAGCACAGATACGCAGTATTTT
TRBD1	TRBV5-6	TRBJ2-6	-	CASSLGGGDPGANVLTF	TGTGCCAGCAGCTTGGGAGGGGGCGATCCTGGGGCCAACGTCCTGACTTTC
TRBD1	TRBV18	TRBJ1-2	-	CASSPQTGGNYGYTF	TGTGCCAGCTCACCACAAACAGGGGGAAACTATGGCTACACCTTC
-	TRBV7-9	TRBJ2-7	-	CASTYLGGSYEQYF	TGTGCCAGCACCTATCTTGGGGGCTCCTACGAGCAGTACTTC
-	TRBV5-1	TRBJ2-3	-	CASSLEGHGATDTQYF	TGCGCCAGCAGCTTGGAGGGCCACGGTGCCACAGATACGCAGTATTTT
TRBD1	TRBV10-2	TRBJ1-6	-	CASSRGRNSPLHF	TGCGCCAGCAGTAGGGGGCGAAATTCACCCCTCCACTTT
-	TRBV6-1	TRBJ2-3	few	CASSEGPSTDTQYF	TGTGCCAGCAGTGAAGGGCCTAGCACAGATACGCAGTATTTT
-	TRBV7-2	TRBJ1-1	-	CASSLEANTEAFF	TGTGCCAGCAGCTTAGAGGCGAACACTGAAGCTTTCTTT
-	TRBV2	TRBJ1-1	-	CASIQGLGNTEAFF	TGTGCCAGCATACAGGGATTAGGAAACACTGAAGCTTTCTTT
-	TRBV30	TRBJ2-2	-	CAWSPLSPGELFF	TGTGCCTGGAGTCCCTTGTCCCCCGGGGAGCTGTTTTTT
TRBD1	TRBV25-1	TRBJ2-1	-	CASRRTGSYNEQFF	TGTGCCAGCAGACGGACAGGATCCTACAATGAGCAGTTCTTC
-	TRBV5-1	TRBJ1-6	few	CASSLASIGNSPLHF	TGCGCCAGCAGCTTGGCCTCTATTGGTAATTCACCCCTCCACTTT